The T cell receptor beta chain under discussion was sequenced for a study of CD8 T cells in Susac syndrome. Random hexamers were used to reverse transcribe an amount of roughly 0.45 to 1 ug RNA. TCRdb redid the calling of the immunoSEQ multiplex PCR reads with MiXCR, one entry per CDR3 protein. In the table there are 120,000 or so distinct CDR3 sequences, just under 95% of which are singletons. The ends lost 2 bases at V and 5 bases at J; junction bases unmatched: 7. The germline gives CDR1 GTSNPN, CDR2 SVGIG (reference sequence). The CDR3 consists of 15 residues. Study observations and caveats: Susac-specific public clones numbered more than 15 in total CD8+ repertoires (and roughly five in CD8+ TEMRA repertoires).

The count of this clonotype is one. Its target is not known. The chain combines TRBV30 with TRBJ1-5; TRBD1 agrees at 9 bases. The clonotype was recovered from a human donor with Susac syndrome. Sequenced material: CD8+ T cells from PBMCs. The DNA for the CDR3 is TGTGCCTGGAGTACCGGGACAGGGCGGCATCAGCCCCAGCATTTT. Translating gives CAWSTGTGRHQPQHF.